This TCR beta chain was captured by sequencing in a study of T cell clones after liver transplantation. Study context: At least one year of complete immunosuppression withdrawal without enzymes over twice normal defined tolerance.

Clones were read by immunoSEQ multiplex PCR, and TCRdb kept only the in-frame ones, dropping some. The repertoire holds around 110,000 clones, 75% to 95% seen once, with approximately 0.84% in the top ten. The study's findings and limits: Graft donor-reactive T cells may have migrated into the graft rather than being deleted.

This clone was found once. Its antigen is not known. The source is a human patient who received a liver transplant. The graft donor may have given rise to some T cells. The sequenced sample was CD4+ T cells from blood, obtained 12 months after liver transplant.

The CDR3 reads CAILQTGVYGYTF. CDR3 sequence (DNA): TGTGCCATCCTGCAAACAGGAGTCTATGGCTACACCTTC. The rearrangement links TRBV28 to TRBJ1-2; weak D call: TRBD1 (5 bases). Trimming removed 10 bases at V and 4 bases at J, with 16 bases between. Germline CDR1 is MDHEN and CDR2 is SYDVKM. The CDR3 is made up of 13 amino acids.